These 9 T cell receptor beta chains share one sample of origin, sequenced in a study of cytomegalovirus exposure and HLA in healthy donors. Primers: 60 Vbeta forward and 13 Jbeta reverse. Profiled with immunoSEQ multiplex PCR; TCRdb holds only in-frame clones, not every one. This sample has over 150,000 clones; 80% occur once, and the top ten carry roughly 10%. The sequencing sample was made of PBMCs. These receptors all come from a man in his late teens or twenties in good health and CMV-seropositive.

The rearrangement links TRBV27 to TRBJ2-1; 7 nucleotides align to TRBD1. The germline V gene encodes CDR1 MNHEY and CDR2 SMNVEV (reference sequence). The CDR3 loop spans 15 amino acids. V lost 4 bases and J lost 2; bases outside the gene matches: 5. The CDR3 here is CASSYKGAAYNEQFF. CDR3 sequence (DNA): TGTGCCAGCAGTTACAAGGGGGCAGCCTACAATGAGCAGTTCTTC.

The V and J genes are TRBV15 and TRBJ1-2, with a possible D match to TRBD1 (5 bases). The CDR3 runs to 14 residues. Trimming took 8 bases from V and 3 from J, leaving 16 bases between them. The germline V gene encodes CDR1 LNHNV and CDR2 YYDKDF (reference sequence). The CDR3, as DNA: TGTGCCACCGACACCCGGGGGGTTGACTATGGCTACACCTTC. Residues: CATDTRGVDYGYTF.

This sequence joins TRBV6-5 and TRBJ2-2; maybe TRBD1 (5 bases). The germline V and J ends were trimmed by 2 bases and 4 bases, with 14 bases remaining between them. The CDR3 consists of 16 residues. The germline CDR1 and CDR2 sequences are MNHEY and SVGAGI. The CDR3 DNA is TGTGCCAGCAGTTACGGCAGGGCTTCCGGCACCGGGGAGCTGTTTTTT. This gives the protein CASSYGRASGTGELFF.

The chain links TRBV11-2 to TRBJ1-2, with TRBD1 identical over 9 bases. Germline V lookup: CDR1 SGHAT, CDR2 FQNNGV. The CDR3 is 16 residues long. V dropped 2 bases and J dropped 0; count of bases not matched to a gene: 4. CDR3 DNA sequence: TGTGCCAGCAGCTTAACACAGGGGGCTCCTAACTATGGCTACACCTTC. It is translated as CASSLTQGAPNYGYTF.

The chain joins TRBV30 to TRBJ1-3; D not certain. Germline V gives CDR1 GTSNPN, CDR2 SVGIG (reference sequence). The CDR3 spans 14 residues. Trimming shortened V by 2 bases and J by 0 bases, and 8 bases separated the two germline ends. CDR3 residues: CAWSLLSSGNTIYF. CDR3 coding DNA: TGTGCCTGGAGTCTGCTGAGCTCTGGAAACACCATATATTTT.

V gene TRBV7-9 combines with J gene TRBJ2-5; 10 bases are a match to TRBD1. The germline V gene encodes CDR1 SEHNR and CDR2 FQNEAQ (reference sequence). V was pared by 5 bases and J by 0 bases, with 3 bases of the junction left unmatched. There are 15 residues in the CDR3. CDR3 nucleotide sequence: TGTGCCAGCAGCGTGGACAGGGGGAACCAAGAGACCCAGTACTTC. This gives the protein CASSVDRGNQETQYF.

This clone was recorded only once. V is TRBV27 and J is TRBJ1-2; a possible D gene is TRBD1 (6 bases). Looked up from germline, CDR1 is MNHEY and CDR2 is SMNVEV (reference sequence). Trimming shortened V by 2 bases and J by 2 bases, and 6 bases separated the two germline ends. The CDR3 is 13 residues long. CDR3 in amino acids: CASSLDRNYGYTF. The CDR3 DNA reads TGTGCCAGCAGTTTAGACAGGAACTATGGCTACACCTTC.

This chain joins TRBV6-4 and TRBJ2-6; D not resolved. The CDR3 runs to 14 residues. V lost 2 bases and J 7 bases, leaving 9 bases between the germline ends. Per germline, CDR1 MRHNA and CDR2 SNTAGT. CDR3 nucleotide sequence: TGTGCCAGCAGTGACCCGGGTGGAGCCAACGTCCTGACTTTC. As protein: CASSDPGGANVLTF.

The chain recombines TRBV29-1 with TRBJ2-5; 14 bases are shared with TRBD2. Per germline, CDR1 SQVTM and CDR2 ANQGSEA. The trim removed 6 bases at V and 4 bases at J, leaving 7 bases unmatched. The length of the CDR3 is 15 residues. CDR3 bases: TGCAGCGTCGGGGGACTAGCGGGAGTTCTAGAGACCCAGTACTTC. This translates into CSVGGLAGVLETQYF.